This TCR beta chain came from a study of blood T cell repertoires in COVID-19. Study at large: Samples of COVID-19 (acute and convalescent) were obtained from the United States, Italy and Spain. The analysed material was cDNA or gDNA that came from T cells, B-cell-depleted T cells, or PBMCs.

Germline V gene sequence: CDR1 SGDLS, CDR2 YYNGEE. Between the trimmed V and J ends, which lost 0 bases and 2 bases, there was a span of 8 bases. This CDR3 is built from 14 residues. Under the authors' procedure: Nucleated cell number was recorded as an estimate derived from reference gene primer amplification. Sequenced by immunoSEQ multiplex PCR; TCRdb stores in-frame clones only, minus some. The V and J calls and clone size were taken over from that table, and D and trimming were inferred from the DNA. The sample shows about 210,000 clones, about 83% of them seen only once. The sample was peripheral blood. The chain combines TRBV9 with TRBJ1-2; D is unresolved. This clonotype was sampled from a middle-aged man with active or convalescent COVID-19. The CDR3 spells CASSVEGGNYGYTF. The CDR3 DNA is TGTGCCAGCAGCGTAGAAGGCGGCAACTATGGCTACACCTTC.